Below, 25 T cell receptor beta chains from the same sample are listed, as sequenced in a study of blood T cell repertoires in COVID-19. Profiling relied on immunoSEQ multiplex PCR, and the TCRdb table lists in-frame clones only, not all of them. The data hold 100,000 or so clones, with roughly 90% observed a single time. Sequenced material: peripheral blood. These receptors were obtained from a woman in her forties or fifties with COVID-19, enrolled during active disease.

This clone was seen only a few times. The rearrangement joins TRBV30 to TRBJ1-4; 7 bases agree with TRBD1. The CDR3 is 12 residues long. J gave up 14 bases and V 2 bases, and 8 bases lay outside the gene matches. Germline V CDR1 and CDR2: GTSNPN, SVGIG (reference sequence). As DNA, the CDR3 is TGTGCCTGGAGTCCTAAGCAGGGGGTCCTGTTTTTT. This sequence encodes CAWSPKQGVLFF.

This chain uses TRBV9 with TRBJ2-1; 9 bases map to TRBD2. J was trimmed by 8 bases and V by 3 bases; bases with no gene match: 12. Per germline, CDR1 SGDLS and CDR2 YYNGEE. The CDR3 loop spans 16 amino acids. The CDR3 sequence is CASSAGGGGGDYEQFF. In DNA form, the CDR3 reads TGTGCCAGCAGCGCCGGAGGGGGCGGGGGGGACTATGAGCAGTTCTTC.

The chain links TRBV7-3 to TRBJ1-1; no definite D call. Trimming pared 5 bases from V and 1 base from J, leaving 8 bases between. Looked up from germline, CDR1 is SGHTA and CDR2 is FQGTGA. This CDR3 spans 13 amino acids. DNA for the CDR3: TGTGCCAGCAGCCCGACTCAGAACACTGAAGCTTTCTTT. Encoded protein: CASSPTQNTEAFF.

The chain uses TRBV12-3 or TRBV12-4 and TRBJ2-7; 11 nucleotides align to TRBD1. The CDR3 loop spans 13 amino acids. V trimming: 6 bases; J trimming: 5 bases; junction bases outside the gene matches: 3. The CDR3 DNA sequence: TGTGCCAGCAGACGGGGACAGGGGGACGAGCAGTACTTC. It yields the protein CASRRGQGDEQYF.

The rearrangement uses TRBV6-1 and TRBJ1-1; TRBD1 agrees at 8 bases. The junction had 12 bases not matched to a gene; V was cut back by 0 bases and J by 9 bases. Per germline, CDR1 MNHNS and CDR2 SASEGT. CDR3 length equals 16 residues. The CDR3 DNA is TGTGCCAGCAGTGAAGCGGGTTGGACAGGGAAACAGAAAGCTTTCTTT. It yields the protein CASSEAGWTGKQKAFF.

This clone was counted once. The genes are TRBV4-1 and TRBJ2-5, with D uncertain. Germline V lookup: CDR1 MGHRA, CDR2 YSYEKL. V lost 3 bases and J lost 2, with 7 bases in between. The CDR3 has 13 residues. CDR3 in amino acids: CASSQWQQETQYF. The CDR3 region has the DNA TGCGCCAGCAGCCAGTGGCAGCAAGAGACCCAGTACTTC.

The V gene is TRBV27, the J gene TRBJ2-1; 12 positions match TRBD2. V was clipped by 1 base and J by 10 bases; unmatched bases: 11. Per germline, CDR1 MNHEY and CDR2 SMNVEV (reference sequence). The CDR3 is 17 amino acids. The CDR3 region is CASSLFRLAGGIEEQFF. In DNA, the CDR3 is TGTGCCAGCAGTTTATTCCGGCTAGCGGGGGGGATCGAGGAGCAGTTCTTC.

The CDR3 is CATSRAVLNYGYTF. In nucleotides, the CDR3 is TGTGCCACCAGCAGAGCCGTACTAAACTATGGCTACACCTTC. V is TRBV15 and J is TRBJ1-2; D not resolved. Trimming took 1 base from V and 2 from J, leaving 8 bases between them. Per germline, CDR1 LNHNV and CDR2 YYDKDF (reference sequence). The CDR3 length is 14 residues. Full variable domain (rest looked up from reference TRBV15 and TRBJ1-2): DAMVIQNPRYQVTQFGKPVTLSCSQTLNHNVMYWYQQKSSQAPKLLFHYYDKDFNNEADTPDNFQSRRPNTSFCFLDIRSPGLGDTAMYLCATSRAVLNYGYTFGSGTRLTVV.

The CDR3 protein is CASTWTPNTEAFF. The CDR3 nucleotides read TGTGCCAGCACTTGGACACCGAACACTGAAGCTTTCTTT. The gene calls are TRBV6-5 and TRBJ1-1, with D perhaps matching TRBD1 (5 bases). With 7 bases removed from V and 1 base from J, the gap between germline ends came to 10 bases. The CDR3 extends over 13 amino acids. Germline V gene lookup returns CDR1 MNHEY and CDR2 SVGAGI.

Comment on this clone: A junction boundary mismatches the germline segment, possibly from a read error. This sequence joins TRBV5-8 and TRBJ2-5, with no clear D. CDR1 and CDR2 (germline): SGHTS, YDEGEE. The CDR3 contains 11 residues. In nucleotides, the CDR3 is TGTGCCAGCATCCTCGTGTCTAGTCCCGACTTC. As protein: CASILVSSPDF.

The chain has TRBV6-2 or TRBV6-3 and TRBJ1-1; tentative D call: TRBD1 (6 bases). V lost 2 bases to trimming and J lost 9 bases, with 16 bases between them. This CDR3 comprises 14 residues. The germline CDR1 and CDR2 sequences are MNHEY and SVGEGT. CDR3 DNA: TGTGCCAGCAGTTACCGATTGGACAGACTACAAGCTTTCTTT. Its protein product is CASSYRLDRLQAFF.

The V and J genes are TRBV15 and TRBJ1-6; TRBD1 matches 9 bases. The J segment lost 7 bases and the V segment lost 1 base, leaving 5 bases of the junction unmatched. Per germline, CDR1 LNHNV and CDR2 YYDKDF (reference sequence). The CDR3 runs to 16 residues. The CDR3 DNA reads TGTGCCACCAGCAGAGGATTTGGGACAGGGAATTCACCCCTCCACTTT. Translation gives CATSRGFGTGNSPLHF.

V usage is TRBV15 and J usage is TRBJ1-2, with 8 bases matching TRBD1. The CDR3 covers 17 residues. Germline loops: CDR1 LNHNV, CDR2 YYDKDF (reference sequence). Trimming cost V 0 bases and J 0 bases; bases outside gene matches: 6. For the CDR3, the DNA is TGTGCCACCAGCAGAGATTCCCTGGGACAGGCTAACTATGGCTACACCTTC. Residues: CATSRDSLGQANYGYTF.

The J gene is TRBJ1-5, the V gene TRBV10-3; D is possibly TRBD1 (5 bases). Germline values: CDR1 ENHRY, CDR2 SYGVKD. V lost 4 bases and J 6 bases, leaving 10 bases between the germline ends. This CDR3 comprises 13 residues. The CDR3 sequence is CAISAGKLQPQHF. CDR3 bases: TGTGCCATCAGTGCAGGGAAGCTTCAGCCCCAGCATTTT.

This rearrangement joins TRBV5-1 to TRBJ1-2, with 7 bases that match TRBD1. This CDR3 region has 15 residues. CDR1 and CDR2 (germline): SGHRS, YFSETQ. Unmatched junction bases numbered 5, after V lost 1 base and J lost 2 bases. The CDR3 loop reads CASSLLGDSNYGYTF. The CDR3 DNA sequence: TGCGCCAGCAGCTTGTTGGGGGACAGCAACTATGGCTACACCTTC.

This chain joins TRBV2 and TRBJ2-3; D remains ambiguous. The germline V and J ends were trimmed by 4 bases and 6 bases, with 11 bases remaining between them. The V gene's germline CDR1 is SNHLY and CDR2 FYNNEI. The CDR3 is made up of 13 amino acids. CDR3 region: CASSVEALDTQYF. In DNA form, the CDR3 reads TGTGCCAGCAGTGTAGAAGCTCTTGATACGCAGTATTTT.

The chain employs TRBV7-3 and TRBJ2-1, with 9 bases lining up with TRBD2. The CDR3 loop spans 18 amino acids. Germline CDR1 is SGHTA and CDR2 is FQGTGA. Trimming cost V 0 bases and J 4 bases; bases outside gene matches: 10. CDR3 sequence (DNA): TGTGCCAGCAGCTTAACGGCCCCTCCTAGCGGGGCTTACAATGAGCAGTTCTTC. Amino acids: CASSLTAPPSGAYNEQFF.

This clone was detected once. This chain links TRBV29-1 with TRBJ2-5; D may be TRBD2 (6 bases). The CDR3 consists of 14 residues. Trimming stripped 7 bases from V and 2 bases from J, with 17 bases between. From germline, CDR1 is SQVTM and CDR2 ANQGSEA. In DNA form, the CDR3 reads TGCAGCGCGAGGGGTACGGGACTGCAAGAGACCCAGTACTTC. Amino acids: CSARGTGLQETQYF.

This clone was picked up a small number of times. This chain links TRBV7-2 with TRBJ2-7; TRBD2 might be the D (6 bases). Trimming removed 1 base from V and 4 bases from J, with 11 bases in between. The CDR3 has 14 amino acids. CDR1 and CDR2 (germline): SGHTA, FQGNSA. CDR3 residues: CASSLGGVRYEQYF. In DNA form, the CDR3 reads TGTGCCAGCAGCTTAGGGGGGGTCAGGTACGAGCAGTACTTC.

The CDR3 nucleotides read TGTGCCAGCAGTTACTCAGCTCGGGAGACTGAAGCTTTCTTT. Protein product: CASSYSARETEAFF. The chain recombines TRBV6-6 with TRBJ1-1, with D hard to call. Between the trimmed V and J ends, which lost 0 bases and 5 bases, there was a span of 10 bases. Germline V gene data show CDR1 as MNHNY and CDR2 as SVGAGI (reference sequence). The CDR3 is made up of 14 amino acids.

The chain uses TRBV5-4 and TRBJ2-7; weak D call: TRBD1 (6 bases). CDR1 is SGHNT, CDR2 YYREEE, per germline (reference sequence). This CDR3 spans 13 amino acids. V was cut by 4 bases and J by 4 bases, with 12 bases left in between. This CDR3 is CASSKQGGYEQYF. The DNA for the CDR3 is TGTGCCAGCAGCAAACAGGGTGGTTACGAGCAGTACTTC.

The chain links TRBV6-5 to TRBJ1-6, with D tentatively TRBD1 (6 bases). This CDR3 has 14 amino acids. Germline-derived CDR1 and CDR2 are MNHEY and SVGAGI. Deletions cut 6 bases from V and 5 bases from J, with 11 bases between. The CDR3 DNA follows: TGTGCCAGCAGCTTGGACAGAAATAATTCACCCCTCCACTTT. Its protein product is CASSLDRNNSPLHF.

J is TRBJ2-7 and V is TRBV19; 11 bases agree with TRBD2. The germline V gene has CDR1 LNHDA and CDR2 SQIVND (reference sequence). This CDR3 is 15 amino acids long. Trimming took 6 bases from V and 3 from J; bases not matched to a gene: 7. As DNA, the CDR3 is TGTGCCAGTAGCTCCGTAGCGGGGGGGAGCTACGAGCAGTACTTC. This encodes CASSSVAGGSYEQYF.

The chain recombines TRBV6-5 with TRBJ1-4; 11 bases agree with TRBD1. The CDR3 has 15 residues. Germline CDR1 and CDR2: MNHEY and SVGAGI. Losses at the gene ends were 2 bases for V and 7 bases for J; bases not matched to a gene: 3. The CDR3 is CASSYTGTGGEKLFF. For the CDR3, the DNA is TGTGCCAGCAGTTACACCGGGACAGGGGGTGAAAAACTGTTTTTT.

This rearrangement joins TRBV18 to TRBJ2-1; 8 bases map to TRBD1. The CDR3 loop spans 13 amino acids. Germline CDR1 reads KGHSH; CDR2 reads LQKENI. Unmatched junction bases numbered 3, after V lost 3 bases and J lost 8 bases. The CDR3 coding sequence is TGTGCCAGCTCACCGGACAGGGTCGATGAGCAGTTCTTC. Its translation: CASSPDRVDEQFF. The full variable domain, its missing parts supplied by reference TRBV18 and TRBJ2-1, is NAGVMQNPRHLVRRRGQEARLRCSPMKGHSHVYWYRQLPEEGLKFMVYLQKENIIDESGMPKERFSAEFPKEGPSILRIQQVVRGDSAAYFCASSPDRVDEQFFGPGTRLTVL.